This T cell receptor beta chain was sequenced for a study of T cells after yellow fever vaccination. Study at large: Some fractions had low cell numbers, and these were prepared with SMART-Seq v4 Ultra Low Input.

This clonotype was counted a few times. Its specificity is unknown. Each CDR3 protein gets one entry after TCRdb re-called the 5' RACE reads with MiXCR. The sample consists of about 630,000 distinct CDR3 sequences, about 12% of them appearing once. Findings of the study overall: Subsequent to the booster, the majority of primary-vaccination clones reappeared (around 95% CD4, 70% to 90% CD8). Secondary responses were weaker yet peaked faster, day 5 versus 15.

The material sequenced was PBMCs, taken on the day of the yellow fever booster vaccination. This TCR was sampled from a man younger than 45 who received the YFV17D yellow fever vaccine.

As DNA, the CDR3 is TGTGCCAGCAGCGCCCGTGACGGGGAGCTGTTTTTT. Protein sequence: CASSARDGELFF. The gene calls are TRBV9 and TRBJ2-2; D is undetermined. Trimming took off 3 bases at V and 7 bases at J, with 7 bases between the two ends. This CDR3 spans 12 amino acids. Germline values: CDR1 SGDLS, CDR2 YYNGEE.